The 2 T cell receptor beta chains presented below share a single source sample, sequenced in a study of T cell responses to AZD1222 COVID-19 vaccine. Generated by immunoSEQ multiplex PCR, the TCRdb table keeps only in-frame clones and is missing some. The sample yields 82,000 or so clones, around nine tenths seen once. Specimen: peripheral blood, collected on day 0 of AZD1222 vaccination. The receptors originated from an adult in good health.

The chain couples TRBV7-2 to TRBJ2-7, with TRBD2 matching over 10 bases. CDR1 SGHTA and CDR2 FQGNSA come from the germline V gene. Unmatched junction bases numbered 9, after V lost 3 bases and J lost 1 base. The CDR3 has 17 amino acids. In nucleotides, the CDR3 is TGTGCCAGCAGCTTCGCTAGCGGGGGTTGGGATTCCTACGAGCAGTACTTC. Translated: CASSFASGGWDSYEQYF.

V and J are TRBV13 and TRBJ1-3; D gene uncertain. CDR1 is PRHDT, CDR2 FYEKMQ, per germline (reference sequence). The CDR3 totals 15 residues. The V gene lost 1 base and the J gene lost 0 bases, with 7 bases spanning the gap. The CDR3 coding sequence is TGTGCCAGCAGCTTAGTCGGGAGCTCTGGAAACACCATATATTTT. Translated, it gives CASSLVGSSGNTIYF.